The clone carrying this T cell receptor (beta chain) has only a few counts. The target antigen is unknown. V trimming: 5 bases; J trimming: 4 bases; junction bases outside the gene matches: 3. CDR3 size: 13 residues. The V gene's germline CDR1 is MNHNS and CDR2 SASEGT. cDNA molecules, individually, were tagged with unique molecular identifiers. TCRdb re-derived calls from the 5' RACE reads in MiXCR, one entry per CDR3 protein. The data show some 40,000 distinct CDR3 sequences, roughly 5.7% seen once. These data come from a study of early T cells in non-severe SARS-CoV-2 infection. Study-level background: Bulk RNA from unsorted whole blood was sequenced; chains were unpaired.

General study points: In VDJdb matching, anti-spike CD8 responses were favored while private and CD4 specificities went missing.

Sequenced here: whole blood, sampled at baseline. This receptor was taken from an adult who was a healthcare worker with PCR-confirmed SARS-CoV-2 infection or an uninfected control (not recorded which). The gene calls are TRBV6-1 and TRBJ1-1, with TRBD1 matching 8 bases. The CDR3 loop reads CASSRQGSTEAFF. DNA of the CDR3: TGTGCCAGCAGTCGACAGGGGTCCACTGAAGCTTTCTTT.